This T cell receptor (beta chain) was obtained from a study of regulatory T cells in long-lasting Graves disease (dated by TCRdb to about 2021). For the study in its entirety: Newly diagnosed Graves' disease patients had taken antithyroid drugs for less than 3 months. A total of about 35 samples underwent TCR sequencing: around 13 from persistent and about 20 from newly diagnosed Graves' disease patients. Patients with persistent Graves' disease were compared with patients with newly diagnosed Graves' disease using TCR sequencing and RNA sequencing of peripheral blood. The study was registered as a clinical trial and conducted in China. Study-level results and caveats: Because the primary lesion, thyroid tissue, could not be accessed, the study looked at peripheral blood alone. More public clonotypes were shared among persistent patients (more than 2,500) than among newly diagnosed patients (966). The authors noted that the small sample size was a limitation that may lower accuracy. Sequencing and analysis were limited to the TCR beta chain. Compared with newly diagnosed patients, persistent Graves' disease patients had lower TCR Shannon entropy and fewer highly expanded clones, which suggests clonal expansion. Persistent disease showed preferential use of TRBV28, TRBJ1-2 and TRBJ2-5, whereas newly diagnosed disease favored TRBV20-1 and TRBJ2-1.

Libraries were made using multiplex PCR. Sequencing was performed on an Illumina HiSeq 4000. iRepertoire HTBI primers and Arm-PCR amplification of CDR3 regions were used to construct TCR beta libraries. Before sequencing, the PCR products underwent gel purification. Per the original workflow: Across samples, 62 TRBV and 15 or so TRBJ segments were identified and used for gene usage analysis of CDR3 amino acid clonotypes. Filtered high-quality paired reads were merged into contigs using COPE and FqMerger. BLAST was used to align contigs to the IMGT TRBV, TRBD and TRBJ reference genes, and CDR3 was defined following IMGT. Any clonotype with a frequency above 0.1% was classified as a highly expanded clone. Shannon entropy was used to measure repertoire diversity, and the Gini coefficient was used to measure V-J evenness. A clonotype found in more than one individual was treated as public. The raw public reads went through TCRdb reprocessing: fastp at Q25, MiXCR clone calling, in-frame beta chains kept. Identical CDR3 proteins give one entry, which carries the most common genes and DNA. The V and J calls come from TCRdb's annotation, not from the publication. Recorded for this sample are about 440,000 distinct CDR3 sequences; 16% of them occurred a single time. Of the sample, approximately 12% falls within the top ten clones.

This clonotype showed up many times. The clone's antigen remains unknown. No clone much larger than this one lies a single base away; base qualities are absent. The time point label here, explained by the study, means: newly diagnosed GD, antithyroid drugs for less than 3 months. For both TCR sequencing and RNA sequencing, RNA was extracted from PBMCs using TRIzol. The diagnosis of Graves' disease followed American Thyroid Association guidelines. Patients were recruited from an endocrinology department in Xi'an, China. Each patient gave about 8.1 milliliters of peripheral blood, collected in an EDTA anticoagulant tube. Ficoll Paque Plus density gradient separation was used to isolate PBMCs, and no further T cell sorting was done. An Agilent 2100 Bioanalyzer and agarose gel were used to check RNA quality, while a NanoDrop 2000 measured RNA concentration. As encoded in the germline V gene, CDR1 is SGDLS while CDR2 is YYNGEE. Measured from the cysteine to the phenylalanine, the CDR3 is 14 residues long. CDR3 DNA only is kept here, 42 bases in frame from base 1. The V end gives up 0 bases and the J end 3 bases, leaving 3 bases in the junction not matched to a gene.

The same data also went into a second study, on T cells in Graves' hyperthyroidism and ophthalmopathy. As described in the second report: A patient counted as having stable Graves' hyperthyroidism if no progression to ophthalmopathy occurred over 18 months of follow-up. Hyperthyroidism patients were aged 18 to 65 years and newly diagnosed, with disease duration of less than 2 months. The study excluded patients with uncontrolled infections, other autoimmune diseases, pregnancy or lactation. Diagnoses were based on clinical symptoms, serum thyroxine and TRAb, thyroid ultrasound and orbital computed tomography. A first-round RT-PCR of the TCR CDR3 used the HTBI primer set with the Qiagen OneStep RT-PCR kit. Most expanded thyroid clonotypes (frequency above 0.001) were also found in blood, which suggests that blood repertoires may mirror thyroid immune responses. A 13 V-J signature model separated ophthalmopathy from stable hyperthyroidism, with approximately 87% sensitivity and roughly 81% specificity in cross-validation and 80%/75% in testing. In validation, the model predicted progression to ophthalmopathy a median of approximately 6.6 months before onset, with about 67% sensitivity and about 72% specificity. To identify TCR V-J signatures that set the groups apart, the researchers used a discovery cohort of about a hundred patients, made up of 43 with Graves' ophthalmopathy and some 60 with stable Graves' hyperthyroidism. An independent validation cohort of around 19 hyperthyroidism patients and 15 or so patients who later progressed to ophthalmopathy tested prospective prediction of ophthalmopathy. The 100 or so discovery patients were divided at random into training and test sets in a 7:3 ratio. The study also compared thyroid tissue and blood T-cell repertoires from several Graves' hyperthyroidism patients. After blood sampling, hyperthyroidism patients were treated with methimazole at a starting dose of 30 mg daily, and ophthalmopathy patients were treated with high-dose intravenous methylprednisolone. A second multiplex PCR round built the libraries, followed by size selection and purification. Libraries were sequenced paired-end with 100 bp reads on an Illumina HiSeq2000. Raw data were processed with SOAPnuke, discarding reads with adapters, uncalled bases, mean Phred below 15, or no exact constant-primer or identifier match. COPE v1.2.5 was used to merge high-quality paired reads, and clonotypes were defined as unique nucleotide sequences. Clonotypes were aligned to IMGT TRBV, TRBD and TRBJ reference segments using MiTCR v1.1. The analysis was restricted to V-J combinations with a frequency above 0.0001, which together covered over 99% of the repertoires. The TCS score was defined as the ratio of F50 (clonal expansion) to E x V (chaos), calculated using BLOSUM62-based TCRdist between CDR3 peptides within each V-J. Welch's t-statistics and random forest reduced several hundred V-J features to 13, which were used in a naive Bayes classifier (R e1071). Sample size was not statistically predetermined, and blinding of investigators to group allocation was not performed. The paper describes TCR Vbeta CDR3 sequencing of 135 peripheral blood samples, made up of some 42 ophthalmopathy patients, roughly 72 hyperthyroidism patients and 17 progressor patients.

In this chain, TRBV9 is recombined with TRBJ2-7; a stretch of 7 junction bases matches TRBD1. The sequencing used peripheral blood mononuclear cells (PBMCs), collected at new diagnosis, from a patient treated with antithyroid drugs. The sequence was collected from a woman aged 30 to 39 with Graves disease. Donor details come from another sample of the same person, matched by shared clones. CDR3 sequence: CASSVGGTVYEQYF. The DNA sequence is as follows: TGTGCCAGCAGCGTAGGGGGGACAGTCTACGAGCAGTACTTC. The full variable domain, with segments outside the CDR3 supplied by the reference TRBV9 and TRBJ2-7 proteins, appears as DSGVTQTPKHLITATGQRVTLRCSPRSGDLSVYWYQQSLDQGLQFLIQYYNGEERAKGNILERFSAQQFPDLHSELNLSSLELGDSALYFCASSVGGTVYEQYFGPGTRLTVT.